The 12 T cell receptor beta chains below all came from one sample that was sequenced in a study of cytomegalovirus exposure and HLA in healthy donors. Amplification used 60 Vbeta primers and 13 Jbeta primers. Clones were read by immunoSEQ multiplex PCR, and TCRdb kept only the in-frame ones, dropping some. The sample shows around 190,000 clones, around 82% of them seen only once. The sequenced sample was PBMCs. The receptors derive from a woman aged 25 to 45 in good health and CMV-seropositive.

The chain's CDR3 is CASSYSGNYEQYF. The CDR3 nucleotides are TGTGCCAGCAGTTACTCGGGCAACTACGAGCAGTACTTC. This chain joins TRBV6-6 and TRBJ2-7; no definite D call. The CDR3 has 13 residues. Trimming removed 0 bases from V and 3 bases from J, with 6 bases in between. Per germline, CDR1 MNHNY and CDR2 SVGAGI (reference sequence).

The chain combines TRBV7-8 with TRBJ2-5; perhaps TRBD1 as D (5 bases). CDR3 length equals 14 residues. Germline CDR1 and CDR2: SGHVS and FQNEAQ. Trimming cost V 4 bases and J 4 bases, with 13 bases left between them. This CDR3 reads CASSSSGFSETQYF. In nucleotides, the CDR3 is TGTGCCAGCAGCTCCTCAGGGTTCTCAGAGACCCAGTACTTC.

Ten or more counts support this clone. The rearrangement uses TRBV16 and TRBJ2-2, with a tentative D call TRBD2 (5 bases). This CDR3 contains 15 residues. Trimming took 4 bases from V and 2 from J, leaving 11 bases between them. The germline V gene encodes CDR1 KGHSY and CDR2 FQNENV. CDR3 sequence: CASSLGSFNTGELFF. CDR3 in DNA: TGTGCCAGCAGCCTAGGGAGTTTTAACACCGGGGAGCTGTTTTTT.

The genes are TRBV5-6 and TRBJ2-7, with 8 bases that match TRBD1. The CDR3 sequence is 18 residues long. Germline lookup yields CDR1 SGHDT and CDR2 YYEEEE. V dropped 10 bases and J dropped 8; count of bases not matched to a gene: 29. The CDR3 spells CASTLGPRGLPEGFKQYF. CDR3 sequence (DNA): TGTGCCTCCACCTTGGGCCCCAGGGGGCTGCCCGAGGGGTTCAAGCAGTACTTC.

The chain is built from TRBV29-1 and TRBJ1-1; 9 bases are shared with TRBD1. Trimming at V came to 7 bases and at J to 3 bases, leaving 6 bases not matched to a gene. From germline, CDR1 is SQVTM and CDR2 ANQGSEA. The CDR3 extends over 13 amino acids. The CDR3 loop reads CSGSTGGYTEAFF. The CDR3 bases are TGCAGCGGAAGCACAGGGGGCTACACTGAAGCTTTCTTT. Together with reference TRBV29-1 and TRBJ1-1, the CDR3 gives the full variable domain: SAVISQKPSRDICQRGTSLTIQCQVDSQVTMMFWYRQQPGQSLTLIATANQGSEATYESGFVIDKFPISRPNLTFSTLTVSNMSPEDSSIYLCSGSTGGYTEAFFGQGTRLTVV.

In this sample, this clone turned up a few times. The chain recombines TRBV11-2 with TRBJ2-2; no reliable D call. Germline values: CDR1 SGHAT, CDR2 FQNNGV. The CDR3 length is 12 residues. V lost 1 base to trimming and J lost 7 bases, with 4 bases between them. The CDR3 is CASSLAGGELFF. The CDR3 coding sequence is TGTGCCAGCAGCTTAGCGGGCGGGGAGCTGTTTTTT.

This clone occurred a few times. The chain is built from TRBV25-1 and TRBJ2-5, with D perhaps TRBD1 (6 bases). The CDR3 covers 14 residues. In germline, CDR1 is MGHDK, CDR2 SYGVNS. Trimming left V 2 bases short and J 2 bases short, with 9 bases between. CDR3 DNA: TGTGCCAGCAGTGAACCGGACAGTCAAGAGACCCAGTACTTC. Translating gives CASSEPDSQETQYF.

This chain uses TRBV7-6 with TRBJ1-1; D is perhaps TRBD1 (5 bases). The V gene's germline CDR1 is SGHVS and CDR2 FNYEAQ. This CDR3 has 17 amino acids. With 1 base removed from V and 1 base from J, the gap between germline ends came to 16 bases. CDR3 in amino acids: CASSLDPSSTGNTEAFF. In nucleotides, the CDR3 is TGTGCCAGCAGCTTAGACCCTTCCTCTACAGGGAACACTGAAGCTTTCTTT.

In this sample, this clone turned up a few times. This chain joins TRBV6-6 and TRBJ2-7; D not resolved. Germline-derived CDR1 and CDR2 are MNHNY and SVGAGI (reference sequence). V was shortened by 3 bases and J by 4 bases, with 10 bases between the two germline ends. The CDR3 extends over 13 amino acids. The CDR3 protein is CASSYGSRYEQYF. The CDR3 DNA sequence: TGTGCCAGCAGTTATGGTAGCCGATACGAGCAGTACTTC.

The chain has TRBV10-3 and TRBJ2-7; 10 bases are shared with TRBD1. With 5 bases clipped from V and 6 bases from J, the junction kept 4 bases outside the gene matches. This CDR3 is 13 amino acids long. Germline CDR1 is ENHRY and CDR2 is SYGVKD. CDR3 DNA: TGTGCCATCAGTCTAAGACAGGGGGCCGAGCAGTACTTC. Residues: CAISLRQGAEQYF.

The genes are TRBV19 and TRBJ2-7; 13 nucleotides match TRBD2. The germline gives CDR1 LNHDA, CDR2 SQIVND (reference sequence). Trimming removed 4 bases from V and 2 bases from J; junction bases left unmatched: 8. CDR3 length equals 17 residues. CDR3 in amino acids: CASSTVLAGGPPYEQYF. CDR3 in DNA: TGTGCCAGTAGTACCGTACTAGCGGGAGGGCCTCCCTACGAGCAGTACTTC. The full variable domain, with the rest looked up from reference TRBV19 and TRBJ2-7, is DGGITQSPKYLFRKEGQNVTLSCEQNLNHDAMYWYRQDPGQGLRLIYYSQIVNDFQKGDIAEGYSVSREKKESFPLTVTSAQKNPTAFYLCASSTVLAGGPPYEQYFGPGTRLTVT.

V is TRBV25-1 and J is TRBJ1-1; D not certain. From germline, CDR1 is MGHDK and CDR2 SYGVNS. The length of the CDR3 is 17 residues. V lost 3 bases and J lost 0, with 17 bases in between. CDR3 nucleotides: TGTGCCAGCAGTGACCCGCGGGGAGGGAGGATGAACACTGAAGCTTTCTTT. It translates to CASSDPRGGRMNTEAFF.